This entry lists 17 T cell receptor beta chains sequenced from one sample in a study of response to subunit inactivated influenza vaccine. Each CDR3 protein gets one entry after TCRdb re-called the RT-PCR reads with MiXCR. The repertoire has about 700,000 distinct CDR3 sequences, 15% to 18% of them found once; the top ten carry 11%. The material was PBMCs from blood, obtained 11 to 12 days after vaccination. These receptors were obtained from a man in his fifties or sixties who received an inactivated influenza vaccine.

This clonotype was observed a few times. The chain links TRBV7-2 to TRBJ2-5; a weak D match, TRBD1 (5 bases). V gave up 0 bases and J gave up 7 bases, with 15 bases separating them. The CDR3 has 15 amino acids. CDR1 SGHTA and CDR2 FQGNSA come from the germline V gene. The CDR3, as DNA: TGTGCCAGCAGCTTAGCGAGTAAGGGGTTAACGACCCAGTACTTC. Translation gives CASSLASKGLTTQYF.

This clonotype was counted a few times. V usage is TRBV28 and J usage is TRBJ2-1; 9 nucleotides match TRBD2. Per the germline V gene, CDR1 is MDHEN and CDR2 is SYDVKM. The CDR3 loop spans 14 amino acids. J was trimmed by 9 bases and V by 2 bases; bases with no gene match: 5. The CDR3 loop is CASSLNLAGREQFF. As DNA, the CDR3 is TGTGCCAGCAGTTTAAACCTAGCGGGACGTGAGCAGTTCTTC.

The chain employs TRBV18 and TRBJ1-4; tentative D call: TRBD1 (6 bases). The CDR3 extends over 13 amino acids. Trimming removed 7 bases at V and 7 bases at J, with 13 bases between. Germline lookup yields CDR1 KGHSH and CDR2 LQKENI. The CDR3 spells CASYREVGEKLFF. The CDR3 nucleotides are TGTGCCAGCTACAGGGAGGTCGGTGAAAAACTGTTTTTT.

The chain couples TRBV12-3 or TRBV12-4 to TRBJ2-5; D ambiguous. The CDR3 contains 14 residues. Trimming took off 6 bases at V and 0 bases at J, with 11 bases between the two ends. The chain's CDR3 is CASRGSRYQETQYF. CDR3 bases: TGTGCCAGCAGGGGCAGCCGGTACCAAGAGACCCAGTACTTC.

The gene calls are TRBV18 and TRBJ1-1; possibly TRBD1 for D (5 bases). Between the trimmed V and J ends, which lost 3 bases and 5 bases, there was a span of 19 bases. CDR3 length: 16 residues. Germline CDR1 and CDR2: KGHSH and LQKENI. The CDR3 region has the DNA TGTGCCAGCTCACCGCAACCCTCAGGGAGTGGGACTGAAGCTTTCTTT. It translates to CASSPQPSGSGTEAFF.

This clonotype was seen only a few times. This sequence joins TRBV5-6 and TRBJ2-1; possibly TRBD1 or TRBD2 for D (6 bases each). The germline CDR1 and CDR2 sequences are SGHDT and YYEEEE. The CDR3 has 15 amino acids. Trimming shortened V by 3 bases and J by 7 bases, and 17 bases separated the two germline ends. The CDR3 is CASSWGARVRNEQFF. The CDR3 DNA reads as TGTGCCAGCAGCTGGGGGGCTAGGGTTCGGAATGAGCAGTTCTTC.

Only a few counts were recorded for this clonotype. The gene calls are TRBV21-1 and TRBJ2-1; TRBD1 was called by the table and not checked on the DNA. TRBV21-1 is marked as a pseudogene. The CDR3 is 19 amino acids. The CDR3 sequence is CASSNGDRDPYTRCNEQFF. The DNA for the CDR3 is TGTGCCAGCAGCAACGGGGACAGGGATCCCTATACACGCTGCAATGAGCAGTTCTTC.

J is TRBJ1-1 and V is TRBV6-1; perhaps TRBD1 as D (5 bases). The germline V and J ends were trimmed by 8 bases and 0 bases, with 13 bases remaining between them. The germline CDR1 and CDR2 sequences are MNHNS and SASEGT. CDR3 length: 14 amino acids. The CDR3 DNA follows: TGTGCCAGCGGTAGACAGCTGATGAACACTGAAGCTTTCTTT. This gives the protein CASGRQLMNTEAFF.

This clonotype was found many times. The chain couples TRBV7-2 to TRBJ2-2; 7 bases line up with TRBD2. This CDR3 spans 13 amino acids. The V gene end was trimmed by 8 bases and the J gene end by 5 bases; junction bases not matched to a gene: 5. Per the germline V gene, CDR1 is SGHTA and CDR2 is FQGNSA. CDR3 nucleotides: TGTGCCAGCTCGTTCGGGAGGACCGGGGAGCTGTTTTTT. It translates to CASSFGRTGELFF.

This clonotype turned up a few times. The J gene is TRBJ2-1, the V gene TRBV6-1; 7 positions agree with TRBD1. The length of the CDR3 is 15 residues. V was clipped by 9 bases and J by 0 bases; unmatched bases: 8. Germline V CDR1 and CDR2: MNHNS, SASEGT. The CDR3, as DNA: TGTGCCAGTCCCGAGGGGACAGTCTCCTACAATGAGCAGTTCTTC. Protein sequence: CASPEGTVSYNEQFF.

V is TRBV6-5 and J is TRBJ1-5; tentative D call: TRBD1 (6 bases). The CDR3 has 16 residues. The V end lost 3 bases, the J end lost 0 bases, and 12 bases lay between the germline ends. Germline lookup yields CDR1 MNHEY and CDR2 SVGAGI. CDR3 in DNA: TGTGCCAGCAGTTATGGGCAGGGGAATAGCAATCAGCCCCAGCATTTT. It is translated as CASSYGQGNSNQPQHF.

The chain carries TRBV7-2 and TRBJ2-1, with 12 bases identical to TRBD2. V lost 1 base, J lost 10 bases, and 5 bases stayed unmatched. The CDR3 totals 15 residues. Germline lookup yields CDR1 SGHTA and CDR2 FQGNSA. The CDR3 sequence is CASSLGLAGEGEQFF. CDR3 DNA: TGTGCCAGCAGCTTAGGACTAGCGGGGGAGGGGGAGCAGTTCTTC.

The CDR3 DNA sequence: TGCAGTGCTAGGGCTCCGGCCAACTCCTACGAGCAGTACTTC. This gives the protein CSARAPANSYEQYF. The chain carries TRBV20-1 and TRBJ2-7; D gene uncertain. With 3 bases removed from V and 0 bases from J, the gap between germline ends came to 12 bases. The CDR3 has 14 residues. Germline V lookup: CDR1 DFQATT, CDR2 SNEGSKA (reference sequence).

This chain's CDR3 is CASSAQGTQPQHF. The CDR3, as DNA: TGTGCCAGCAGTGCACAGGGTACTCAGCCCCAGCATTTT. V is TRBV6-6 and J is TRBJ1-5, with D possibly TRBD1 on 6 matching bases. The CDR3 length is 13 residues. Germline V gives CDR1 MNHNY, CDR2 SVGAGI (reference sequence). Trimming left V 5 bases short and J 6 bases short, with 11 bases between.

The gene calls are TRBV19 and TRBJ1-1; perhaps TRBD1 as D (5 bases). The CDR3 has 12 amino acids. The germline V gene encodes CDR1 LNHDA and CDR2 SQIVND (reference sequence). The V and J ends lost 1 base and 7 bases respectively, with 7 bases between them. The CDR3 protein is CASSIGDGEAFF. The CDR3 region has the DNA TGTGCCAGTAGTATAGGGGACGGTGAAGCTTTCTTT.

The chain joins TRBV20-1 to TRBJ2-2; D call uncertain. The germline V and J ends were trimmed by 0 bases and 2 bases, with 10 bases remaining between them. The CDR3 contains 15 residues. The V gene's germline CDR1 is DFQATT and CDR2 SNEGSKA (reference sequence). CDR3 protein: CSARDPLRNTGELFF. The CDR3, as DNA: TGCAGTGCTAGAGACCCCCTTAGAAACACCGGGGAGCTGTTTTTT.

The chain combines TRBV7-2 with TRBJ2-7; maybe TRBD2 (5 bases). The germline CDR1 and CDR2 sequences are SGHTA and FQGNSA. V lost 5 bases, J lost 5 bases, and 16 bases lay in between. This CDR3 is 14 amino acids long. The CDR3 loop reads CASSKTGLANEQYF. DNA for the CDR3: TGTGCCAGCAGCAAGACCGGACTTGCCAACGAGCAGTACTTC. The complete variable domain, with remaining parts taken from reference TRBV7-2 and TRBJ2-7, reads GAGVSQSPSNKVTEKGKDVELRCDPISGHTALYWYRQSLGQGLEFLIYFQGNSAPDKSGLPSDRFSAERTGGSVSTLTIQRTQQEDSAVYLCASSKTGLANEQYFGPGTRLTVT.